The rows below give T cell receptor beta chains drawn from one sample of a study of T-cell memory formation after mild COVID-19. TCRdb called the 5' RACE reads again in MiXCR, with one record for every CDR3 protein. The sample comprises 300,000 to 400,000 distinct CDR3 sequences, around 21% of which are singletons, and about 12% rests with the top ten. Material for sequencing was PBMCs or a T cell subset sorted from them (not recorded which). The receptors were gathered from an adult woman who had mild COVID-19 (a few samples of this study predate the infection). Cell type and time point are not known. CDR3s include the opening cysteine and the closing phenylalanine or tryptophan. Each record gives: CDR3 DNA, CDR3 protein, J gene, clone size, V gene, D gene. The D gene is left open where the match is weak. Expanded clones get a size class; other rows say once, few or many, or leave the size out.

TGCGCCAGCAGCCAAACTGGGACAGCAAATGAAAAACTGTTTTTT | CASSQTGTANEKLFF | TRBJ1-4 | - | TRBV4-1 | TRBD1
TGTGCCAGCAGAAACCTGAGAGGGGACACCGGGGAGCTGTTTTTT | CASRNLRGDTGELFF | TRBJ2-2 | few | TRBV12-3/TRBV12-4 | -
TGCGCCAGCAGCTTTGACAGGATAAGCACAGATACGCAGTATTTT | CASSFDRISTDTQYF | TRBJ2-3 | - | TRBV5-1 | -
TGTGCCAGCTCACCGCGGCAGGATAATATCTACGAGCAGTACTTC | CASSPRQDNIYEQYF | TRBJ2-7 | few | TRBV18 | -
TGTGCCAGCAGTTTATCCGCCAGAACAGCCAGCCAGCCCCAGCATTTT | CASSLSARTASQPQHF | TRBJ1-5 | few | TRBV28 | -
TGCGCCAGCAGCTTGGGAGTCGGGGACTCCTACGAGCAGTACTTC | CASSLGVGDSYEQYF | TRBJ2-7 | once | TRBV5-1 | -
TGTGCCAGCAGTGACAGGGTATCTGGGGCCAACGTCCTGACTTTC | CASSDRVSGANVLTF | TRBJ2-6 | few | TRBV2 | -
TGTGCCACCAGCCCCCGGACAGGACACTACGAGCAGTACTTC | CATSPRTGHYEQYF | TRBJ2-7 | many | TRBV15 | TRBD1
TGTGCCAGCAGTTTAGCAGGGACGTCTGAAGCTTTCTTT | CASSLAGTSEAFF | TRBJ1-1 | - | TRBV12-3/TRBV12-4 | -
TGTGCCAGCAGTTTGACTAGCGGGAGTATCAACAATGAGCAGTTCTTC | CASSLTSGSINNEQFF | TRBJ2-1 | - | TRBV27 | TRBD2
TGCGCCAGCAGCCAAGAGGAGGGGCAGCCCCAGCATTTT | CASSQEEGQPQHF | TRBJ1-5 | - | TRBV4-1 | -
TGTGCCAGTACTGAGCGGGGGCCCTACAATGAGCAGTTCTTC | CASTERGPYNEQFF | TRBJ2-1 | - | TRBV19 | TRBD2
TGTGCCAGCAGCCAAGACCGGACAGGGAGTTCGTATGGCTACACCTTC | CASSQDRTGSSYGYTF | TRBJ1-2 | - | TRBV14 | TRBD1
TGTGCCAGCCAGACTACTAGCACAGATACGCAGTATTTT | CASQTTSTDTQYF | TRBJ2-3 | - | TRBV2 | -
TGTGCCAGCAAGTCTTCTAGCTTAGCCTCCTACAATGAGCAGTTCTTC | CASKSSSLASYNEQFF | TRBJ2-1 | - | TRBV6-6 | -
TGTGCCAGCAGCCTCATAGCGGGAGTTGCAGATACGCAGTATTTT | CASSLIAGVADTQYF | TRBJ2-3 | - | TRBV11-3 | TRBD2
TGTGCCAGCAGCTTATGGGGGGCGGAGAACACTGAAGCTTTCTTT | CASSLWGAENTEAFF | TRBJ1-1 | - | TRBV7-2 | -
TGTGCCAGCAGCTTGCAGGCGGGACAGGTGCCAGGTCAGCCCCAGCATTTT | CASSLQAGQVPGQPQHF | TRBJ1-5 | few | TRBV5-6 | TRBD1
TGTGCCAGCAGGCCCGGGACAGGGAACACTGAAGCTTTCTTT | CASRPGTGNTEAFF | TRBJ1-1 | few | TRBV6-6 | TRBD1
TGCGCCAGCAGCTTGGGAAAGGTGGTGGAGACCCAGTACTTC | CASSLGKVVETQYF | TRBJ2-5 | - | TRBV5-1 | -
TGTGCCAGCAGCAACAAGAGGGTCGAGCAGTACTTC | CASSNKRVEQYF | TRBJ2-7 | - | TRBV27 | -
TGTGCCAGCAGCTTATCGCAGGGGATCTACAATGAGCAGTTCTTC | CASSLSQGIYNEQFF | TRBJ2-1 | - | TRBV7-9 | -
TGCAGTGCTAGGACAGGGGGTTCTTATGGCTACACCTTC | CSARTGGSYGYTF | TRBJ1-2 | - | TRBV20-1 | TRBD1
TGTGCCAGCAGCGTAGACCCAGCGGGGGGAGGGGAGACCCAGTACTTC | CASSVDPAGGGETQYF | TRBJ2-5 | few | TRBV9 | TRBD2
TGTGCCACCAGCAGCTCCTTAATCAGGGATGACTATGGCTACACCTTC | CATSSSLIRDDYGYTF | TRBJ1-2 | few | TRBV15 | -
TGCGCCAGCACCGTGGGTACGGGAACCTACAATGAGCAGTTCTTC | CASTVGTGTYNEQFF | TRBJ2-1 | - | TRBV4-3 | -
TGTGCCAGCAGCCCGGGGAGGGGATTTACCCCCACCGGGGAGCTGTTTTTT | CASSPGRGFTPTGELFF | TRBJ2-2 | - | TRBV7-9 | TRBD2
TGCGCCAGCAGCATCCCGGACGGGACTGGAAACACCATATATTTT | CASSIPDGTGNTIYF | TRBJ1-3 | few | TRBV5-1 | -
TGCAGTGCTAGGCGGGGAACGACCACTGAAGCTTTCTTT | CSARRGTTTEAFF | TRBJ1-1 | once | TRBV20-1 | -
TGTGCCAGCAGTTTATACCCCCGGACTAGCGGGTGCTACTTC | CASSLYPRTSGCYF | TRBJ2-7 | few | TRBV28 | TRBD2
TGTGCCAGCAGTGAAGGAAAACTCCCTCTCACAGATACGCAGTATTTT | CASSEGKLPLTDTQYF | TRBJ2-3 | - | TRBV6-1 | -
TGTGCCACCAGCAGAAGACAGGGGGGTCAAGCTTTCTTT | CATSRRQGGQAFF | TRBJ1-1 | once | TRBV15 | TRBD1
TGTGCCAGCAGCTTAGAGTTGGAGGGGGAGGCCTACGAGCAGTACTTC | CASSLELEGEAYEQYF | TRBJ2-7 | few | TRBV11-2 | -
TGTGCCAGCAGAATTGGGACTAGCGGGGGCGCCCAGTACTTC | CASRIGTSGGAQYF | TRBJ2-5 | few | TRBV6-5 | TRBD2
TGCGCCAGCAGCTCCCTAGGGCGTCCGGGTTATGGCTACACCTTC | CASSSLGRPGYGYTF | TRBJ1-2 | few | TRBV5-1 | -
TGTGCCAGCAGCGGAGTGTTGGGCCCTAATGAAAAACTGTTTTTT | CASSGVLGPNEKLFF | TRBJ1-4 | - | TRBV7-9 | -
TGTGCCAGCAGTTACCTAGCGGGGGCCCCCACAGATACGCAGTATTTT | CASSYLAGAPTDTQYF | TRBJ2-3 | few | TRBV6-5 | TRBD2
TGTGCCACCAGCAGGACAAATCAGCCCCAGCATTTT | CATSRTNQPQHF | TRBJ1-5 | - | TRBV15 | -
TGCAGCGTTGAAGATCTTCACCAGGGAGGCTACACCTTC | CSVEDLHQGGYTF | TRBJ1-2 | many | TRBV29-1 | -
TGCAGCGTTGTTGGCAGCGCCTACGAGCAGTACTTC | CSVVGSAYEQYF | TRBJ2-7 | many | TRBV29-1 | -
TGTGCCAGCAGTATATCCCGGGACAGGGAAGGCTACACCTTC | CASSISRDREGYTF | TRBJ1-2 | few | TRBV12-3/TRBV12-4 | TRBD1
TGTGCCAGCAGCTTAGGGGCAGCCCAGTACTTC | CASSLGAAQYF | TRBJ2-5 | few | TRBV11-2 | -
TGTGCCAGCAGCCTGGGGATTATGACCGGCTACACCTTC | CASSLGIMTGYTF | TRBJ1-2 | - | TRBV14 | -
TGCAGCGTTGCGAAGGGGGGCGGAGGGAAACGTGGTGAAGCTTTCTTT | CSVAKGGGGKRGEAFF | TRBJ1-1 | - | TRBV29-1 | -
TGTGCCAGCAGCCCAGCGGGACACCACTACAATGAGCAGTTCTTC | CASSPAGHHYNEQFF | TRBJ2-1 | few | TRBV7-3 | -
TGCGCCAGCAGCTCAGGACAGGACCACAATGAGCAGTTCTTC | CASSSGQDHNEQFF | TRBJ2-1 | many | TRBV5-1 | TRBD1
TGCAGTGCCCCCAGGACAGACACCTACGAGCAGTACTTC | CSAPRTDTYEQYF | TRBJ2-7 | once | TRBV20-1 | -
TGCGCCAGCAGCACCGGACAGCAAGATTCAGTACGAGAGCAGTACTTC | CASSTGQQDSVREQYF | TRBJ2-7 | few | TRBV5-1 | -
TGTGCCAGTAGCTTAGGTGTTCGAAGCCCTACTAGCAATCAGCCCCAGCATTTT | CASSLGVRSPTSNQPQHF | TRBJ1-5 | once | TRBV7-8 | -
TGTGCCAGCACCCCGGGGACACTTTTGGGTGAGCAGTTCTTC | CASTPGTLLGEQFF | TRBJ2-1 | few | TRBV6-5 | -
TGTGCCAGCAGCCAGTACTCCAGGGGCAATGAGCAGTTCTTC | CASSQYSRGNEQFF | TRBJ2-1 | - | TRBV3-1 | -
TGTGCCATCAGTGAGTGGGGACCCAGCCGCCAGTTCTTC | CAISEWGPSRQFF | TRBJ2-1 | - | TRBV10-3 | -
TGTGCCAGGGAAGGGGACCAGGCCAAAAACATTCAGTACTTC | CAREGDQAKNIQYF | TRBJ2-4 | many | TRBV19 | -
TGTGCCACCAGCAGAGAGCCAGCGGAGAGGGTAAATGAGCAGTTCTTC | CATSREPAERVNEQFF | TRBJ2-1 | - | TRBV15 | -
TGTGCCAGCAGCTTAGACAGCGGGAGGTCCTACAATGAGCAGTTCTTC | CASSLDSGRSYNEQFF | TRBJ2-1 | - | TRBV7-9 | TRBD2